The 9 T cell receptor beta chains below come from one sample, sequenced in a study of radiation and T cells in renal cell carcinoma (dated by TCRdb to about 2020). Library method: the immunoSEQ multiplex PCR assay. Not all clones reach the TCRdb copy of this immuneACCESS table, which keeps in-frame sequences only. Checked studies attribute under half of the gap to unresolved V genes and leave the rest unexplained. The sample profile shows about 140,000 clones; approximately 86% of them were found once. The ten largest clones capture roughly 17% of the sample. The time point label here, explained by the study, means: blood 4 weeks post-SBRT, at nephrectomy. Interpreted using the paper, the treatment or condition label stands for: 15 Gy SBRT to primary tumor, nephrectomy 4 weeks later. Sequencing used blood, obtained from a patient whose treatment included radiotherapy and nephrectomy. Source of these receptors: a woman aged 50 to 60 with renal cell carcinoma.

This clone was detected only once. The CDR3, as DNA: TGCGCCAGCAGCTTGGCTGTCCAAGAGACCCAGTACTTC. As protein: CASSLAVQETQYF. The chain is built from TRBV5-1 and TRBJ2-5; no firm D call. CDR1 is SGHRS and CDR2 is YFSETQ in the germline V gene. Trimming pared 0 bases from V and 1 base from J, leaving 4 bases between. This CDR3 has 13 residues.

In its sample, this clone was seen once. CDR3: CATGQGDGYTF. For the CDR3, the DNA is TGTGCCACCGGACAGGGCGATGGCTACACCTTC. The chain couples TRBV2 to TRBJ1-2; 8 bases agree with TRBD1. The ends lost 10 bases at V and 6 bases at J; junction bases unmatched: 4. The CDR3 has 11 amino acids. Germline values: CDR1 SNHLY, CDR2 FYNNEI.

The chain combines TRBV11-2 with TRBJ1-4; 9 bases are shared with TRBD1. From germline, CDR1 is SGHAT and CDR2 FQNNGV. The CDR3 has 14 residues. With V trimmed by 5 bases and J by 11 bases, 9 bases remained unmatched. The CDR3 nucleotides read TGTGCCAGCAGCAAGGACAGGGGATCTGACAAACTGTTTTTT. It encodes CASSKDRGSDKLFF. The entire variable domain, with the rest obtained from reference TRBV11-2 and TRBJ1-4, is as follows: EAGVAQSPRYKIIEKRQSVAFWCNPISGHATLYWYQQILGQGPKLLIQFQNNGVVDDSQLPKDRFSAERLKGVDSTLKIQPAKLEDSAVYLCASSKDRGSDKLFFGSGTQLSVL.

J is TRBJ2-7 and V is TRBV19, with D possibly matching TRBD1 (6 bases). Germline V gene lookup returns CDR1 LNHDA and CDR2 SQIVND (reference sequence). The V end lost 3 bases, the J end lost 1 base, and 10 bases lay between the germline ends. The CDR3 runs to 14 residues. CDR3 in amino acids: CASSMSGVSYEQYF. The CDR3 DNA follows: TGTGCCAGTAGTATGTCAGGGGTGTCCTACGAGCAGTACTTC.

The chain links TRBV2 to TRBJ2-3; D uncertain. CDR3 size: 13 residues. The V end lost 9 bases, the J end lost 8 bases, and 18 bases lay between the germline ends. In germline, CDR1 is SNHLY, CDR2 FYNNEI. The CDR3 is CASSKGTGSTQYF. In DNA form, the CDR3 reads TGTGCCAGTTCAAAAGGAACTGGAAGTACGCAGTATTTT.

This clone showed up just a few times. The chain links TRBV27 to TRBJ1-5, with 8 bases fitting TRBD1. The CDR3 spans 16 residues. With 8 bases clipped from V and 0 bases from J, the junction kept 9 bases outside the gene matches. From germline, CDR1 is MNHEY and CDR2 SMNVEV (reference sequence). The CDR3 region is CASRYTGGDSNQPQHF. The CDR3 region has the DNA TGTGCCAGCCGTTACACAGGGGGGGATAGCAATCAGCCCCAGCATTTT.

This clone showed up just a few times. The chain links TRBV30 to TRBJ1-5, with D possibly being TRBD1 (5 bases). CDR3 size: 13 residues. The germline V and J ends were trimmed by 5 bases and 2 bases, with 10 bases remaining between them. CDR1 is GTSNPN and CDR2 is SVGIG in the germline V gene (reference sequence). CDR3 in amino acids: CAWQGGGNQPQHF. The CDR3 nucleotides are TGTGCCTGGCAAGGAGGGGGCAATCAGCCCCAGCATTTT.

The rearrangement joins TRBV28 to TRBJ2-7; D is perhaps TRBD1 (9 bases). The germline V gene encodes CDR1 MDHEN and CDR2 SYDVKM. The V end lost 10 bases, the J end lost 5 bases, and 21 bases lay between the germline ends. The CDR3 runs 14 residues. The CDR3: CATGGGQGFHEQYF. CDR3 DNA: TGTGCCACGGGGGGGGGACAGGGTTTTCACGAGCAGTACTTC.

This chain links TRBV6-5 with TRBJ1-1; D might be TRBD1 (6 bases). Germline CDR1 and CDR2: MNHEY and SVGAGI. Trimming took off 5 bases at V and 1 base at J, with 11 bases between the two ends. CDR3 length equals 14 residues. In DNA, the CDR3 is TGTGCCAGCAGTCAAGACAGGAGGAACACTGAAGCTTTCTTT. Protein product: CASSQDRRNTEAFF.